This record concerns one T cell receptor (beta chain) sequence. Its cognate antigen is unknown. Germline CDR1 is SQVTM and CDR2 is ANQGSEA. Trimming took off 1 base at V and 5 bases at J, with 20 bases between the two ends. The CDR3 runs 16 residues. The data originate from a study of cytomegalovirus exposure and HLA in healthy donors. Broader study findings: TCR beta sequences reportedly predicted the HLA-A and HLA-B alleles of most subjects accurately.

PCR involved 60 Vbeta and 13 Jbeta primers. Assay: immunoSEQ multiplex PCR; the TCRdb copy retains only in-frame clones and omits some. Of 150,000 to 200,000 clones in the sample, 65% to 85% were seen once. The sequenced material came from PBMCs. This chain joins TRBV29-1 and TRBJ1-1, with a possible D match to TRBD1 (5 bases). This clonotype was obtained from a middle-aged man in good health and CMV-seropositive. As DNA, the CDR3 is TGCAGCGTTGAAGGGGGACTCTCGGCGGTAGATACTGAAGCTTTCTTT. Encoded protein: CSVEGGLSAVDTEAFF.